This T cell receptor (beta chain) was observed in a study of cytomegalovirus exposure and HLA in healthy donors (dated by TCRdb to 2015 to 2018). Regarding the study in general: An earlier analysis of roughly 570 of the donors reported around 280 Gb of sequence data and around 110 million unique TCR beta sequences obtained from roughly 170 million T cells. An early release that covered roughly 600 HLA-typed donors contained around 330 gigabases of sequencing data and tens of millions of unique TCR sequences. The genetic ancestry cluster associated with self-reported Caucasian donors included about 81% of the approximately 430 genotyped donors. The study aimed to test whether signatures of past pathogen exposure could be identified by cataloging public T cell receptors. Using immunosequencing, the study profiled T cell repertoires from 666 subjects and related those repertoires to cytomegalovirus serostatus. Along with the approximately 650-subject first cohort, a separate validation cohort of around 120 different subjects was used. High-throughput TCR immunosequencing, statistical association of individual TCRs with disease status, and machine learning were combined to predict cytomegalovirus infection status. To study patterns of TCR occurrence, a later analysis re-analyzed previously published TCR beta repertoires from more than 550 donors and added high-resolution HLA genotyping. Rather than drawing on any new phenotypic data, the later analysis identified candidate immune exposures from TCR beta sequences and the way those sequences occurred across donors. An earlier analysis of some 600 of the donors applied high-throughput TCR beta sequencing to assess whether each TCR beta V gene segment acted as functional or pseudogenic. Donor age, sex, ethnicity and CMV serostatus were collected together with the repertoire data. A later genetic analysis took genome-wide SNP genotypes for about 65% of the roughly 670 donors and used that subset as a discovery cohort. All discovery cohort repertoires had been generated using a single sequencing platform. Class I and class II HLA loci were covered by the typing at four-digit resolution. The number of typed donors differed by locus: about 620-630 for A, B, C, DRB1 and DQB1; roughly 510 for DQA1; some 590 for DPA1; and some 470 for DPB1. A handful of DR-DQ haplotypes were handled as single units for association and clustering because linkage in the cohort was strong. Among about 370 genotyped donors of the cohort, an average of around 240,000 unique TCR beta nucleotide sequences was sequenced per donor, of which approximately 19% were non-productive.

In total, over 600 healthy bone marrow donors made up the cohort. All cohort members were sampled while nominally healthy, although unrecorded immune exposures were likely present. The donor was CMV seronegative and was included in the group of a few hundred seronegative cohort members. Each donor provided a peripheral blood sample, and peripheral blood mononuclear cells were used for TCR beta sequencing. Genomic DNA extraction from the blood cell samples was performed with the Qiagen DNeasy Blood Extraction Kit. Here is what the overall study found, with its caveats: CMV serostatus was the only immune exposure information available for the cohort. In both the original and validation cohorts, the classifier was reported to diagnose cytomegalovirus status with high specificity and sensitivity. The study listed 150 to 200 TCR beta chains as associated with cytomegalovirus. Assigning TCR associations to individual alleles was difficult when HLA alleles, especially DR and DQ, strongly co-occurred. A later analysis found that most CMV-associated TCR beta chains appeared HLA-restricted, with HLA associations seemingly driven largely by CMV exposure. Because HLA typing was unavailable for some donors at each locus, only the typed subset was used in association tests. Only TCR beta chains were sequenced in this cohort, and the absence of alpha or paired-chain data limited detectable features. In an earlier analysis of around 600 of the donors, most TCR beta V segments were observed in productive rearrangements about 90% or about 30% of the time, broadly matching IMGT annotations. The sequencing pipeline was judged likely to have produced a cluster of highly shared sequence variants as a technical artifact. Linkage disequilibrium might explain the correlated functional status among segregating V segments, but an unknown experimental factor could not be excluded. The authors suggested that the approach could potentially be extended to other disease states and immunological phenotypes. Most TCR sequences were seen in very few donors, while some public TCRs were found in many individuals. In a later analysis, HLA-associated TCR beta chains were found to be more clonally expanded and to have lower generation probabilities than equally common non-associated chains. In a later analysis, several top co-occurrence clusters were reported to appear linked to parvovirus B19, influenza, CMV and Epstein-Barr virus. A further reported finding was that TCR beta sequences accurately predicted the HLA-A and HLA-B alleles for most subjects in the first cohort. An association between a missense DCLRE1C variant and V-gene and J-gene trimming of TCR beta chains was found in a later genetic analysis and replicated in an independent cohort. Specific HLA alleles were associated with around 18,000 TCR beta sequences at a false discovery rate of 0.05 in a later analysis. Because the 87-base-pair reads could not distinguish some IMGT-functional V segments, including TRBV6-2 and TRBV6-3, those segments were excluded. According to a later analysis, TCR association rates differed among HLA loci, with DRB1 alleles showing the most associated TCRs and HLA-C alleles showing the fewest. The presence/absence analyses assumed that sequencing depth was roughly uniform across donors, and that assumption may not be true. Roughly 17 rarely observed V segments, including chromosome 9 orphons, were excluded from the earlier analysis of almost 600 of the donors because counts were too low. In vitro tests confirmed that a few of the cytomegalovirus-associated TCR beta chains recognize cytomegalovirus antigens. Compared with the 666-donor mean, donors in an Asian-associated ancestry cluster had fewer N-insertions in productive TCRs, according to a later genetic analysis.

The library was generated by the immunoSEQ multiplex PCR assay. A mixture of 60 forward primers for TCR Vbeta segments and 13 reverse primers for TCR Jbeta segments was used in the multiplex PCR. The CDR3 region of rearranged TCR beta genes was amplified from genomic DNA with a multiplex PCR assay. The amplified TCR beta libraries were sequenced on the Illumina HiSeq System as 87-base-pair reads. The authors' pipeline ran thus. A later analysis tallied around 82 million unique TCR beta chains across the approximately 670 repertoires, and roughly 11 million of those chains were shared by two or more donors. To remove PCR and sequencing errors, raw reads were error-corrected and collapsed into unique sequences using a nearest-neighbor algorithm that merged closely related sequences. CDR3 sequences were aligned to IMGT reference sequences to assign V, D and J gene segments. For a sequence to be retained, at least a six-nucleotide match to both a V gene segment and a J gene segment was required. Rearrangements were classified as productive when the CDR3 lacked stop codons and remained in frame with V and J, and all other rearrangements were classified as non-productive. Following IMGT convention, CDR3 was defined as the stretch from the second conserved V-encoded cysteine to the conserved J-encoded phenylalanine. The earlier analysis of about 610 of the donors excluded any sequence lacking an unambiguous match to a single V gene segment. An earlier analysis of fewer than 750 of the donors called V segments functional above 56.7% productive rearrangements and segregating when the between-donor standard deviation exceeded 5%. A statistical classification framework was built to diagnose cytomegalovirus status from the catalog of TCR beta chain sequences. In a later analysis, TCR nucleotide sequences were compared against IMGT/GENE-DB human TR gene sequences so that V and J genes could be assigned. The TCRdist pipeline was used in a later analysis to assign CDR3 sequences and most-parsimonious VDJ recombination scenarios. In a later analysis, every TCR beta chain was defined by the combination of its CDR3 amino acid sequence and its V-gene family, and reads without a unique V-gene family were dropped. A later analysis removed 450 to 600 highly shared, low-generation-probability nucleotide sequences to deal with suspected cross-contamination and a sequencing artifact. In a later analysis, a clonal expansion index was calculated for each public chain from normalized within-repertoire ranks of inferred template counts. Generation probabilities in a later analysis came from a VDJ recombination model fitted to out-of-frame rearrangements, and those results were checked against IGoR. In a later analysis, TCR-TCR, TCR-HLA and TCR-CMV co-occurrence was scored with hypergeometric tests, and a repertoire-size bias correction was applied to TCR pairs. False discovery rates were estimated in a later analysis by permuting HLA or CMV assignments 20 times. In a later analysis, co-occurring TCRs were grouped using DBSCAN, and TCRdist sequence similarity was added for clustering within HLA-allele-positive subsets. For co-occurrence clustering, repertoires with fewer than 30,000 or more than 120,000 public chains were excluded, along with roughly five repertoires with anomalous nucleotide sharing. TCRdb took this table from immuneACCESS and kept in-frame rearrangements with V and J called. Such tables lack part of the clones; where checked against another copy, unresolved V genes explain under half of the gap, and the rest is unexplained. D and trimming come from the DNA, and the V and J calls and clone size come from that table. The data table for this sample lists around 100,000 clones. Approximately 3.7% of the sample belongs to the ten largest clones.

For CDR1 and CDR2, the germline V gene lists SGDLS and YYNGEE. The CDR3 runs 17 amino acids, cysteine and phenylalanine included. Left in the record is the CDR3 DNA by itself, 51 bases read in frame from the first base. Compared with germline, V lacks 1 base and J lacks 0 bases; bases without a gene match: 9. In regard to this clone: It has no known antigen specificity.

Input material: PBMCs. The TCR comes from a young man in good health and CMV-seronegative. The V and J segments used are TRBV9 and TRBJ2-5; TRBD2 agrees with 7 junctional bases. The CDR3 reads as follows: CASSVSMSGEYQETQYF. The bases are TGTGCCAGCAGCGTATCTATGAGCGGGGAATACCAAGAGACCCAGTACTTC.